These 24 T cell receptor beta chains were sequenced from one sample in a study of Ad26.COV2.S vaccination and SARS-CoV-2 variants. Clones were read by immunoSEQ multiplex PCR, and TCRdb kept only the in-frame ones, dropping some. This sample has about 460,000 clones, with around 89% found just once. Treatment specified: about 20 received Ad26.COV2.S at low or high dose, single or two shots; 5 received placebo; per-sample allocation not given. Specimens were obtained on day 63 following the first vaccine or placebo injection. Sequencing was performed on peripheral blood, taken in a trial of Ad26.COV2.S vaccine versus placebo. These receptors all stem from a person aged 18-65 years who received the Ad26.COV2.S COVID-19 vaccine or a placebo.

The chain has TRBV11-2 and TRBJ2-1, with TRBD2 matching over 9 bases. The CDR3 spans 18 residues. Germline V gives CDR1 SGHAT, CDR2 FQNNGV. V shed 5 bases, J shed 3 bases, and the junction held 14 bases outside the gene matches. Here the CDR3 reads CASSQGKLGTSIYNEQFF. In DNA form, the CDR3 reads TGTGCCAGCAGCCAAGGGAAATTAGGGACTAGCATCTACAATGAGCAGTTCTTC.

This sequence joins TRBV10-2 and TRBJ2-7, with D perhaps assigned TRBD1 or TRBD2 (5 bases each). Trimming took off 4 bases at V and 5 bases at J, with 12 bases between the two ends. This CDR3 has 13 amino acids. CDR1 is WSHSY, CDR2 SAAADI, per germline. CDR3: CASSAPGRDEQYF. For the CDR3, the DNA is TGCGCCAGCAGTGCCCCAGGGAGAGACGAGCAGTACTTC.

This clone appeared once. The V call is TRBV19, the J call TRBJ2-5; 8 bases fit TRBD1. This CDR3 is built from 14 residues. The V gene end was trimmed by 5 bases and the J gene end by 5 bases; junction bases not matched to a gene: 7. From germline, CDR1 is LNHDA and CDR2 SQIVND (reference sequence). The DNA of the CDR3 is TGTGCCAGTAGTCCCCAGGGGGCCGGTGAGACCCAGTACTTC. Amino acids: CASSPQGAGETQYF. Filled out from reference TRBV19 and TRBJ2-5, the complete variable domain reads DGGITQSPKYLFRKEGQNVTLSCEQNLNHDAMYWYRQDPGQGLRLIYYSQIVNDFQKGDIAEGYSVSREKKESFPLTVTSAQKNPTAFYLCASSPQGAGETQYFGPGTRLLVL.

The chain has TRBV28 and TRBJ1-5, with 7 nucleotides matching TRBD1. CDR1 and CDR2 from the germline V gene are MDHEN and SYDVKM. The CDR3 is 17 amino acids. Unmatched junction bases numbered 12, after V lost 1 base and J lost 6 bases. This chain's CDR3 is CASSLSPTGLRGQPQHF. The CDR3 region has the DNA TGTGCCAGCAGTTTATCCCCGACAGGGTTAAGGGGTCAGCCCCAGCATTTT.

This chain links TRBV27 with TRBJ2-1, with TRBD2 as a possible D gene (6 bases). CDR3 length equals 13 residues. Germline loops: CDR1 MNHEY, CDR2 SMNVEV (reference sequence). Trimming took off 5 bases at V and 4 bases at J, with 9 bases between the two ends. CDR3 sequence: CASSLGRYNEQFF. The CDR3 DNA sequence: TGTGCCAGCAGTCTAGGGAGGTACAATGAGCAGTTCTTC.

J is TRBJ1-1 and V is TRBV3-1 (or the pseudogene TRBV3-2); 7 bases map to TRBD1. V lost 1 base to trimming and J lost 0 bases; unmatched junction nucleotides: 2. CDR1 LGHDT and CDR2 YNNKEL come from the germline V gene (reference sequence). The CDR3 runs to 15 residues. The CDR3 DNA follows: TGTGCCAGCAGCCAAGGACAGGGTATGAACACTGAAGCTTTCTTT. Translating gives CASSQGQGMNTEAFF.

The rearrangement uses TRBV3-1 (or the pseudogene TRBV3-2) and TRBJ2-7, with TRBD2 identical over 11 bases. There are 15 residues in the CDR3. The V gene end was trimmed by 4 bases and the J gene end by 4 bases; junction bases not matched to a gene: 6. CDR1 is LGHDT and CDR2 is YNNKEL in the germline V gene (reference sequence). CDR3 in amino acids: CASSPRLAGQYEQYF. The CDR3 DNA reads TGTGCCAGCAGCCCCCGACTAGCGGGACAATACGAGCAGTACTTC.

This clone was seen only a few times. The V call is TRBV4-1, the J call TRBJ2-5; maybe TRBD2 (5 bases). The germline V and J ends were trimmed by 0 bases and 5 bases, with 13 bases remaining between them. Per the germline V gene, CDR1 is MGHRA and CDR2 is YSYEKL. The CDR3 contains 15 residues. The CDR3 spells CASSQERDGAETQYF. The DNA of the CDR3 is TGCGCCAGCAGCCAAGAGAGGGATGGAGCGGAGACCCAGTACTTC.

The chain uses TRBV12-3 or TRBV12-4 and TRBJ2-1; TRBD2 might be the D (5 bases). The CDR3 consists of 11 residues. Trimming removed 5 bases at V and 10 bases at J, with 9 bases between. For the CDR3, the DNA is TGTGCCAGCAGTGTACTAGTGGAGCAGTTCTTC. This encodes CASSVLVEQFF.

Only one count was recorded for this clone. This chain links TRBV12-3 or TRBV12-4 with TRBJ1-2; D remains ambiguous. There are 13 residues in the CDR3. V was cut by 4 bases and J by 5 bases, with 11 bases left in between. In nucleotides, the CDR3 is TGTGCCAGCAGTTATAAGGGAGAGTATGGCTACACCTTC. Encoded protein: CASSYKGEYGYTF.

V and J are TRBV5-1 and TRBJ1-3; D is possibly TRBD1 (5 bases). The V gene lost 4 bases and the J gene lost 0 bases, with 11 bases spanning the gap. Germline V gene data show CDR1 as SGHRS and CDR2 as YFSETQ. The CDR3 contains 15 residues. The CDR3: CASSRDSASGNTIYF. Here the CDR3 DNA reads TGCGCCAGCAGCCGAGACAGCGCCTCTGGAAACACCATATATTTT.

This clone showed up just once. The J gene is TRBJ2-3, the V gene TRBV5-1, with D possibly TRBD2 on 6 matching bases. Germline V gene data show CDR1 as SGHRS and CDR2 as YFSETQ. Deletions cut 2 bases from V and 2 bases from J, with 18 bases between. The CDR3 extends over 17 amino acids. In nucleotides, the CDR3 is TGCGCCAGCAGCTTAAAAGCCCGGGAGCAACTCACAGATACGCAGTATTTT. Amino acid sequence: CASSLKAREQLTDTQYF.

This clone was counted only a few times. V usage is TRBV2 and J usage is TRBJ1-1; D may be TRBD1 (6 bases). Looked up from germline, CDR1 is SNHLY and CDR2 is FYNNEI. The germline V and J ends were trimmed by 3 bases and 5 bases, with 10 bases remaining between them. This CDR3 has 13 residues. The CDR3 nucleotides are TGTGCCAGCAGTGAGGGGGCGGGGACTGAAGCTTTCTTT. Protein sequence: CASSEGAGTEAFF. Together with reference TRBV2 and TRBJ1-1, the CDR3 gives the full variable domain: EPEVTQTPSHQVTQMGQEVILRCVPISNHLYFYWYRQILGQKVEFLVSFYNNEISEKSEIFDDQFSVERPDGSNFTLKIRSTKLEDSAMYFCASSEGAGTEAFFGQGTRLTVV.

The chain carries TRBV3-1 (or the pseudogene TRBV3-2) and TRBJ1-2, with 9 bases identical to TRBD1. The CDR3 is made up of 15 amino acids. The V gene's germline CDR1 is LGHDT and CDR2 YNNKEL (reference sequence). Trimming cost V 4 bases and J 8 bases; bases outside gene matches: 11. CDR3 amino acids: CASSPITGGAWGYTF. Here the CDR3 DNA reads TGTGCCAGCAGCCCGATTACAGGGGGCGCTTGGGGCTACACCTTC.

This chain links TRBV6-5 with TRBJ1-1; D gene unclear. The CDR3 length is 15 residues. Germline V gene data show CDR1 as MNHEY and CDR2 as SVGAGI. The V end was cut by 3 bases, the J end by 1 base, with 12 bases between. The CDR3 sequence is CASSYSRQPNTEAFF. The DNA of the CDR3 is TGTGCCAGCAGTTATAGTAGGCAGCCGAACACTGAAGCTTTCTTT.

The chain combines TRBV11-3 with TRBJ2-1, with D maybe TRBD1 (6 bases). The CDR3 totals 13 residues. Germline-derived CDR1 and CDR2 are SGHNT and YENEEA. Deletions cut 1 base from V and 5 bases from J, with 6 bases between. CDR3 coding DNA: TGTGCCAGCAGCTTAGCAGGGGACAATGAGCAGTTCTTC. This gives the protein CASSLAGDNEQFF.

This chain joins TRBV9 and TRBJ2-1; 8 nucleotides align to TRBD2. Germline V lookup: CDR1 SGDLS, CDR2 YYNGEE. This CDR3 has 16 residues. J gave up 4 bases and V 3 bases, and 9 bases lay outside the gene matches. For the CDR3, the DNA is TGTGCCAGCAGCGCGGGAGGGGGATACCCTTACAATGAGCAGTTCTTC. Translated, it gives CASSAGGGYPYNEQFF.

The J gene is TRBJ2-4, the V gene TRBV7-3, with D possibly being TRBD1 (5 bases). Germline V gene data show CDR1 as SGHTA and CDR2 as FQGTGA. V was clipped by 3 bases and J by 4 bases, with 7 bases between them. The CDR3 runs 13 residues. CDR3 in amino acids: CASSLDIKNIQYF. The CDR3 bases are TGTGCCAGCAGCTTGGACATAAAAAACATTCAGTACTTC.

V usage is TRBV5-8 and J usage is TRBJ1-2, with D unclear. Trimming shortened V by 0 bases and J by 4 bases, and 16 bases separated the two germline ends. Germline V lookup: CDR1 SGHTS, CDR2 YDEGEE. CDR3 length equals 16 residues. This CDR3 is CASSLVGQSIGYGYTF. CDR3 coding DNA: TGTGCCAGCAGCTTGGTAGGGCAGTCGATAGGCTATGGCTACACCTTC.

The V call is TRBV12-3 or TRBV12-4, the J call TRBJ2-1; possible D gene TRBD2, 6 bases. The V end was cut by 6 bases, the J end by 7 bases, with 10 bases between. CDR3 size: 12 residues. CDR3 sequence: CASSQRENEQFF. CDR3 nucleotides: TGTGCCAGCAGCCAACGGGAGAATGAGCAGTTCTTC.

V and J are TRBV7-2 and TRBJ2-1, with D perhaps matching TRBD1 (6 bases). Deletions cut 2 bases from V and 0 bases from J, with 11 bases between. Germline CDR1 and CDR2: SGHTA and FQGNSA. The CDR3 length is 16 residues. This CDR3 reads CASSLMVDSSYNEQFF. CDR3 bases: TGTGCCAGCAGCTTAATGGTGGACAGCTCCTACAATGAGCAGTTCTTC.

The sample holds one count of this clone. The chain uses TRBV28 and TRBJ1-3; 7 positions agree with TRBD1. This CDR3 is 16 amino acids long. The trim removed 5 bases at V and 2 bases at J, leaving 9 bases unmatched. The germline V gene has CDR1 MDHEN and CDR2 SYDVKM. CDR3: CASSGRTGRTGNTIYF. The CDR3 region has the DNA TGTGCCAGCAGTGGAAGGACAGGACGTACTGGAAACACCATATATTTT.

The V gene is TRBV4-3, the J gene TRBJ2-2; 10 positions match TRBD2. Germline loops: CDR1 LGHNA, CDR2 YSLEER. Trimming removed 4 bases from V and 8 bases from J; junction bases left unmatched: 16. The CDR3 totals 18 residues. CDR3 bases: TGCGCCAGCAGCCCCCCCTTTGTGAAGCGGGGGGGAGGAGGGGAGCTGTTTTTT. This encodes CASSPPFVKRGGGGELFF.

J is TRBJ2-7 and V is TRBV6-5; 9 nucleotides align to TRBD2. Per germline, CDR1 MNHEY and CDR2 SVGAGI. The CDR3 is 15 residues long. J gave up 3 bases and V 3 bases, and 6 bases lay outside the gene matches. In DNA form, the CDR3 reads TGTGCCAGCAGTTATAGCGGGGGAGTATACTACGAGCAGTACTTC. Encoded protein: CASSYSGGVYYEQYF.